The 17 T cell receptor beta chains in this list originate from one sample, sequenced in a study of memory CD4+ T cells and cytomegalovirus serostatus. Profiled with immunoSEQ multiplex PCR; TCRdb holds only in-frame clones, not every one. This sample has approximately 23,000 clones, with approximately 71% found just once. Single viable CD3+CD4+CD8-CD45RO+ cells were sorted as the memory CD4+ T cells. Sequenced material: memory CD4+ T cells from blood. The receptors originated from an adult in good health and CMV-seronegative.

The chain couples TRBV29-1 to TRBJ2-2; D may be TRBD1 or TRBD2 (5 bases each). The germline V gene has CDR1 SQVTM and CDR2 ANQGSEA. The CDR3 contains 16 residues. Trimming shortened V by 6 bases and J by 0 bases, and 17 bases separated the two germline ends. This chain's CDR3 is CSVGRGYTANTGELFF. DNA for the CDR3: TGCAGCGTGGGGCGAGGGTACACTGCGAACACCGGGGAGCTGTTTTTT.

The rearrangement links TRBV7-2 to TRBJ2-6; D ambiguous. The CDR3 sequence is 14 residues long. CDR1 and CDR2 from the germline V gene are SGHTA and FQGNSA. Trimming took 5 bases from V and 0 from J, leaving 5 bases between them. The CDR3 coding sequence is TGTGCCAGCAGCGGGCTCTCTGGGGCCAACGTCCTGACTTTC. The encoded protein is CASSGLSGANVLTF.

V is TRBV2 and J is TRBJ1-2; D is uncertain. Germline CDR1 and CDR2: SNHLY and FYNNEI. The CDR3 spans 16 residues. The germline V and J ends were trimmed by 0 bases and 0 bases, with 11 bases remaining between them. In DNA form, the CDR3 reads TGTGCCAGCAGTGAAGCTCGGTCAACCTCTAACTATGGCTACACCTTC. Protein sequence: CASSEARSTSNYGYTF.

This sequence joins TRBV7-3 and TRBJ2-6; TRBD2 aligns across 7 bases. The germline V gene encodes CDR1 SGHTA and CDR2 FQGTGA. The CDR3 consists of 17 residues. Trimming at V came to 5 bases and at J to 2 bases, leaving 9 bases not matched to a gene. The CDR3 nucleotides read TGTGCCAGCAGCCACGGGGGGTCCCGTACTGGGGCCAACGTCCTGACTTTC. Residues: CASSHGGSRTGANVLTF.

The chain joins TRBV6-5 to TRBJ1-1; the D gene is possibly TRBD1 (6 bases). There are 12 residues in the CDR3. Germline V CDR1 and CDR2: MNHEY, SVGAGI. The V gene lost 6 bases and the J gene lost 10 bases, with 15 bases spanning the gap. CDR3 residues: CASRQGPSGAFF. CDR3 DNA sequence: TGTGCCAGCAGACAGGGACCGTCAGGAGCTTTCTTT.

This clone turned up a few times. This CDR3 reads CASSLGALPPSSPLHF. The CDR3 region has the DNA TGTGCCAGCAGTTTAGGGGCCCTCCCTCCGAGTTCACCCCTCCACTTT. The rearrangement links TRBV27 to TRBJ1-6, with a tentative D call TRBD1 (5 bases). Trimming stripped 2 bases from V and 9 bases from J, with 17 bases between. Per the germline V gene, CDR1 is MNHEY and CDR2 is SMNVEV (reference sequence). This CDR3 contains 16 residues.

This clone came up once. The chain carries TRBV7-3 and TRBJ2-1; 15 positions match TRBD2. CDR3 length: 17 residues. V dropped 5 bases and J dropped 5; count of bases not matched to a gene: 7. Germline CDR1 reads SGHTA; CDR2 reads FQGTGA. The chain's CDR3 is CASSPPGLAGGHNEQFF. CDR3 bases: TGTGCCAGCAGCCCCCCGGGACTAGCGGGGGGACACAATGAGCAGTTCTTC.

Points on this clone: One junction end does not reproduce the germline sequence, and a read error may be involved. Here the CDR3 DNA reads TGTGCCAGCAGGAGGGGGACTAGCGGGAGTATAGTGGACTTC. Its protein is CASRRGTSGSIVDF. The chain links TRBV6-5 to TRBJ2-5; TRBD2 matches at 14 bases. Germline V gene data show CDR1 as MNHEY and CDR2 as SVGAGI. The length of the CDR3 is 14 residues.

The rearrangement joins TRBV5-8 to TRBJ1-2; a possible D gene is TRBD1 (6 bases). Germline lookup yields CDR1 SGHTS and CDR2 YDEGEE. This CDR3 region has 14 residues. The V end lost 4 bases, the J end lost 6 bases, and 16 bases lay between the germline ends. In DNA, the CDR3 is TGTGCCAGCAGCACCCTAACCAGGGGCGATGGCTACACCTTC. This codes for CASSTLTRGDGYTF.

For the CDR3, the DNA is TGCGCCAGCAGCCCGCACAGGGGCTACACAGATACGCAGTATTTT. This codes for CASSPHRGYTDTQYF. V usage is TRBV4-3 and J usage is TRBJ2-3, with 7 bases fitting TRBD1. The germline gives CDR1 LGHNA, CDR2 YSLEER. The V gene end was trimmed by 4 bases and the J gene end by 2 bases; junction bases not matched to a gene: 6. This CDR3 has 15 amino acids.

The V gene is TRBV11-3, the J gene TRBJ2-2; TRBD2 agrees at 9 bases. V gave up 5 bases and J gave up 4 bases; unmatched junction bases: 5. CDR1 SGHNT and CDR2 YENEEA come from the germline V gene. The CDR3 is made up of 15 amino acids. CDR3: CASSRASGTTGELFF. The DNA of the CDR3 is TGTGCCAGCAGCCGGGCTAGCGGGACCACCGGGGAGCTGTTTTTT.

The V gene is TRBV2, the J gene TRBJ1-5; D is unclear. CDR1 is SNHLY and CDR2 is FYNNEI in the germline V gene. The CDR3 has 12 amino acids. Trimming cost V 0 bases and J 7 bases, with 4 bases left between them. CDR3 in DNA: TGTGCCAGCAGTGAAGCCGGGCAGCCCCAGCATTTT. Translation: CASSEAGQPQHF. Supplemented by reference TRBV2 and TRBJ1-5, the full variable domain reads EPEVTQTPSHQVTQMGQEVILRCVPISNHLYFYWYRQILGQKVEFLVSFYNNEISEKSEIFDDQFSVERPDGSNFTLKIRSTKLEDSAMYFCASSEAGQPQHFGDGTRLSIL.

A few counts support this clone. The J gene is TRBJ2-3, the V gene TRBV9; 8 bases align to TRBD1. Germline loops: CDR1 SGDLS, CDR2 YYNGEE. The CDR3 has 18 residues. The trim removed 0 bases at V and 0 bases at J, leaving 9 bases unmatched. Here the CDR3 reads CASSVGDGTGTSTDTQYF. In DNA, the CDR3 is TGTGCCAGCAGCGTAGGAGATGGGACAGGCACTAGCACAGATACGCAGTATTTT.

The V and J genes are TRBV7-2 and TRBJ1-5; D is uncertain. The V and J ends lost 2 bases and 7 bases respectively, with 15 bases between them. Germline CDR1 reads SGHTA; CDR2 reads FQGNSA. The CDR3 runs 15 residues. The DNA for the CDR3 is TGTGCCAGCAGCTTAAGTTCTGGGTCCCGGCAGCCCCAGCATTTT. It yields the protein CASSLSSGSRQPQHF. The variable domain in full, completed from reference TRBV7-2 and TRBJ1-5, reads GAGVSQSPSNKVTEKGKDVELRCDPISGHTALYWYRQSLGQGLEFLIYFQGNSAPDKSGLPSDRFSAERTGGSVSTLTIQRTQQEDSAVYLCASSLSSGSRQPQHFGDGTRLSIL.

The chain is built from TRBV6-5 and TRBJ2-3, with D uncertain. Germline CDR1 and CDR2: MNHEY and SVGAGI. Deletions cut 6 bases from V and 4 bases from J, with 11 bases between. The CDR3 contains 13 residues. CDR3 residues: CASSFRKSDTQYF. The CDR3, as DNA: TGTGCCAGCAGCTTCAGGAAATCAGATACGCAGTATTTT.

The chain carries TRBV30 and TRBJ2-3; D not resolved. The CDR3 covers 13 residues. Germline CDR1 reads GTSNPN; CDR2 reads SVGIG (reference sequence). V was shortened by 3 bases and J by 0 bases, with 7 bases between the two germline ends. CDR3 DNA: TGTGCCTGGAGGGTGGGGAGCACAGATACGCAGTATTTT. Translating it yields CAWRVGSTDTQYF.

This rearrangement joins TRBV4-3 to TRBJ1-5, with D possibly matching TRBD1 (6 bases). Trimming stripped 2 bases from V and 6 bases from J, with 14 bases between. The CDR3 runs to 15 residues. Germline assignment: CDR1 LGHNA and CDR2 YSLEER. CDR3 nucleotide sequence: TGCGCCAGCAGCCAAAATACAGGGTCGGGTCAGCCCCAGCATTTT. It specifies CASSQNTGSGQPQHF.